This T cell receptor (beta chain) was captured by sequencing in a study of blood T cell repertoires in COVID-19. Study-wide background: Acute and convalescent COVID-19 samples came from the United States, Italy and Spain. The cDNA or gDNA used as material had been derived from T cells, B-cell-depleted T cells, or PBMCs.

The length of the CDR3 is 13 residues. The germline gives CDR1 MNHEY, CDR2 SMNVEV (reference sequence). Trimming stripped 5 bases from V and 9 bases from J, with 14 bases between. TCRdb keeps only in-frame clones here, not all; method: immunoSEQ multiplex PCR. The sample consists of about 75,000 clones, 70% to 80% of them appearing once. This TCR was recovered from an elderly woman with active or convalescent COVID-19. The chain couples TRBV27 to TRBJ2-1, with D possibly matching TRBD1 (5 bases). Sequenced input: peripheral blood. CDR3 region: CASSQSNRGEQFF. CDR3 nucleotide sequence: TGTGCCAGCAGTCAATCGAATAGGGGTGAGCAGTTCTTC.